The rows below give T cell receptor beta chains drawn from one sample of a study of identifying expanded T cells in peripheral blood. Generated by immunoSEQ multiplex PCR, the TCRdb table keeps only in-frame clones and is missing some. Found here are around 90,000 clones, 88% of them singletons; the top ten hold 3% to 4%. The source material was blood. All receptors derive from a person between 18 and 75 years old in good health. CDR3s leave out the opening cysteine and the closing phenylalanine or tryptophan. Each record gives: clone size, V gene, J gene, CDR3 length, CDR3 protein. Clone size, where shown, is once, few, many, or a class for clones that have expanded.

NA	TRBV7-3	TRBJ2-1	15	ASSLRALAGGYNEQF
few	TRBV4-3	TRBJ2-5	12	ASSQTGSKETQY
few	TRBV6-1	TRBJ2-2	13	ASSEKAGGPGELF
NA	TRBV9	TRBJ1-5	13	ASSATGGPNQPQH
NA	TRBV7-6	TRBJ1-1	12	ASSLNLMNTEAF
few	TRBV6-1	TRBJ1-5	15	ASSDSWRGLGKQPQH
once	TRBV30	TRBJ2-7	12	AWRSGGYSYEQY
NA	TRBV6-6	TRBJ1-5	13	ASSYYRGQGQPQH
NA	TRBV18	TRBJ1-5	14	ASSLDRGWGNQPQH
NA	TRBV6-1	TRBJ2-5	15	ASSELQFGARGETQY
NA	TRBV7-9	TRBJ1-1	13	ASSSSVQGISEAF
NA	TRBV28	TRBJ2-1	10	ASRLGYNEQF
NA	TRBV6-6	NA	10	ASRDRGYEQY
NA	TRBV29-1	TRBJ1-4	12	SVGAGAPGGKLF
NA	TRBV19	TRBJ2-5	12	ASRSQGSQETQY
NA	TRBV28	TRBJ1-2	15	ASSLHTQGAGGYGYT
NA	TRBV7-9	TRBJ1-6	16	ASSTEHPGGGHFSPLH
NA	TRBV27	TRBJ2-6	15	ASRFTGSPSGANVLT
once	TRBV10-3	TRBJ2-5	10	AISGPGETQY
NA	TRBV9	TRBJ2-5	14	ASSVSFGTSQETQY
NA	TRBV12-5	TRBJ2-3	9	ASGLTDTQY
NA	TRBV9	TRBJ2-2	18	ASSNILPNLFGGFRGELF
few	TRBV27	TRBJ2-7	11	ASSGSGGYEQY
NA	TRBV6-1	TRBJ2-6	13	ASSDSATGANVLT
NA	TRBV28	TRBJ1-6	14	ASSLNGQGNNSPLH
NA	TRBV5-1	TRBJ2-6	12	ASTGVSGANVLT
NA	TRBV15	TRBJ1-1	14	ATSPRMRLLNTEAF
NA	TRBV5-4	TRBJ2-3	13	ASSRASGGPDTQY
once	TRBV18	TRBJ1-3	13	ASSPGTGTGNTIY
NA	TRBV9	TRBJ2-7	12	ASSASGTSLEQY
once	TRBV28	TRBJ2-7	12	ASSLRGGGYEQY
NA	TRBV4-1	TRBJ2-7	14	ASSQEGTGSSYEQY
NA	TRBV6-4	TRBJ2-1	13	ASSDDGGATNEQF
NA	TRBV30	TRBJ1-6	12	AFTTSWGNSPLH
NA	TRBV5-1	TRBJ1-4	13	ASRQDRGTNEKLF
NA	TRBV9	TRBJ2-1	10	ASSLGTFEQF
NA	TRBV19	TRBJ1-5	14	ASSPRGGRGNQPQH
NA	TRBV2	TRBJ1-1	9	ASRVDTEAF
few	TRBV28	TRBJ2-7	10	ASRNDIGLRY
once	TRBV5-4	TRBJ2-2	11	ASSVTSAGELF
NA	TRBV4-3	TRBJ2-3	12	ASSQRQHTDTQY
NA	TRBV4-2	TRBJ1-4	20	ASSQEKGEGAWRFSTNEKLF
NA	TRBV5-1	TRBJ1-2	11	ASSLEQNYGYT
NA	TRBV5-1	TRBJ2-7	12	ASSLGDGIYEQY
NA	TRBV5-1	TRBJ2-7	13	ASSLSVSGGGEQY
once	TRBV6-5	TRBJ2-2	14	ASSYRGPGNTGELF
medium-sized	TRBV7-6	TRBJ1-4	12	ASSLGQGDGKLF
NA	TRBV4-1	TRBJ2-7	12	ASSRTGAPYEQY
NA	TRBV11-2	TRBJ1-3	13	ASSLGAGSGNTIY